The 19 T cell receptor beta chains below all came from one sample that was sequenced in a study of OX40 agonist ivuxolimab in advanced cancers. Clones were read by immunoSEQ multiplex PCR, and TCRdb kept only the in-frame ones, dropping some. Of approximately 77,000 clones listed, just under 95% were seen once; the top ten hold 0.32%. The source material was CD4+ or CD8+ T cells sorted from blood, sampled in a trial of the OX40 agonist ivuxolimab. The receptors were sampled from an adult with an advanced solid tumor such as melanoma, head and neck, liver or kidney cancer.

The V call is TRBV10-3, the J call TRBJ2-7, with D possibly matching TRBD2 (6 bases). The CDR3 is 14 amino acids. Trimming cost V 10 bases and J 3 bases, with 19 bases left between them. CDR1 and CDR2 from the germline V gene are ENHRY and SYGVKD. The CDR3 sequence is CATLSGTSSYEQYF. DNA for the CDR3: TGTGCCACCCTTTCCGGGACTTCAAGCTACGAGCAGTACTTC.

This rearrangement joins TRBV27 to TRBJ1-1, with no clear D. Germline CDR1 is MNHEY and CDR2 is SMNVEV (reference sequence). Trimming left V 2 bases short and J 2 bases short, with 12 bases between. The CDR3 is made up of 15 amino acids. CDR3 region: CASSLNAGSNTEAFF. CDR3 DNA sequence: TGTGCCAGCAGTTTAAATGCGGGCAGCAACACTGAAGCTTTCTTT.

This clone was seen just once. The rearrangement uses TRBV5-5 and TRBJ1-1; D is possibly TRBD1 (5 bases). Germline lookup yields CDR1 SGHKS and CDR2 YYEKEE (reference sequence). This CDR3 is 14 amino acids long. Trimming pared 0 bases from V and 7 bases from J, leaving 13 bases between. The CDR3 DNA follows: TGTGCCAGCAGCTTGGTTAGCGGGGCGAGTGAAGCTTTCTTT. It encodes CASSLVSGASEAFF.

J is TRBJ2-3 and V is TRBV2; a weak D match, TRBD1 (6 bases). Germline-derived CDR1 and CDR2 are SNHLY and FYNNEI. The V gene lost 11 bases and the J gene lost 2 bases, with 11 bases spanning the gap. The CDR3 spans 12 residues. The CDR3 protein is CAAQGNTDTQYF. CDR3 DNA sequence: TGTGCCGCACAGGGAAACACAGATACGCAGTATTTT.

As DNA, the CDR3 is TGTGCCAGCAGGGACACAGGGGTCTACGAGCAGTACTTC. Translation: CASRDTGVYEQYF. The chain joins TRBV6-1 to TRBJ2-7; 7 nucleotides match TRBD1. J was trimmed by 3 bases and V by 6 bases; bases with no gene match: 5. Per germline, CDR1 MNHNS and CDR2 SASEGT. CDR3 length: 13 residues.

V usage is TRBV5-4 and J usage is TRBJ2-3; 9 bases agree with TRBD2. Trimming took 4 bases from V and 6 from J; bases not matched to a gene: 9. From germline, CDR1 is SGHNT and CDR2 YYREEE (reference sequence). The CDR3 spans 15 residues. The CDR3 protein is CASSVASGAMDTQYF. As DNA, the CDR3 is TGTGCCAGCAGCGTGGCTAGCGGGGCTATGGATACGCAGTATTTT.

The DNA for the CDR3 is TGCGCCAGCAGTGACCTCACATATGGCTACACCTTC. Protein: CASSDLTYGYTF. The gene calls are TRBV10-1 and TRBJ1-2; D is undetermined. The CDR3 consists of 12 residues. Germline V gene data show CDR1 as WNHNN and CDR2 as SYGVQD (reference sequence). With 3 bases removed from V and 5 bases from J, the gap between germline ends came to 7 bases.

The gene calls are TRBV5-4 and TRBJ1-1; D is ambiguous. The CDR3 spans 13 residues. Per germline, CDR1 SGHNT and CDR2 YYREEE (reference sequence). V lost 2 bases and J lost 5, with 10 bases in between. CDR3 bases: TGTGCCAGCAGCTTCTCCCAGGCAACTGAAGCTTTCTTT. The encoded protein is CASSFSQATEAFF. The whole variable domain, remainder taken from reference TRBV5-4 and TRBJ1-1, is ETGVTQSPTHLIKTRGQQVTLRCSSQSGHNTVSWYQQALGQGPQFIFQYYREEENGRGNFPPRFSGLQFPNYSSELNVNALELDDSALYLCASSFSQATEAFFGQGTRLTVV.

The genes are TRBV7-2 and TRBJ2-2; D might be TRBD1 (5 bases). This CDR3 spans 16 amino acids. Trimming took off 2 bases at V and 0 bases at J, with 10 bases between the two ends. CDR1 and CDR2 (germline): SGHTA, FQGNSA. CDR3 sequence reads: CASSLSLGANTGELFF. Written as DNA, the CDR3 is TGTGCCAGCAGCTTATCCCTAGGGGCGAACACCGGGGAGCTGTTTTTT.

The CDR3 sequence: CATSRDKGTSEHEQFF. The CDR3 nucleotides read TGTGCCACCAGCAGAGATAAGGGGACTAGCGAGCATGAGCAGTTCTTC. The rearrangement joins TRBV15 to TRBJ2-1; 10 bases agree with TRBD2. The CDR3 totals 16 residues. Germline V lookup: CDR1 LNHNV, CDR2 YYDKDF (reference sequence). V gave up 0 bases and J gave up 8 bases; unmatched junction bases: 7.

The chain combines TRBV29-1 with TRBJ2-5, with TRBD2 matching 11 bases. J was trimmed by 2 bases and V by 7 bases; bases with no gene match: 6. CDR3 length: 14 amino acids. From germline, CDR1 is SQVTM and CDR2 ANQGSEA. The CDR3 spells CSATSGSPQETQYF. Here the CDR3 DNA reads TGCAGCGCTACTAGCGGGAGCCCGCAAGAGACCCAGTACTTC.

This clone was detected only once. The chain employs TRBV2 and TRBJ2-3; D is undetermined. V lost 6 bases, J lost 0 bases, and 13 bases lay in between. Germline V gene data show CDR1 as SNHLY and CDR2 as FYNNEI. The CDR3 extends over 15 amino acids. CDR3 sequence: CASSPGRFSTDTQYF. Written as DNA, the CDR3 is TGTGCCAGCAGCCCCGGCAGGTTTAGCACAGATACGCAGTATTTT.

CDR3: CASSSQGASINEQYF. The CDR3 DNA follows: TGTGCCAGCAGTTCTCAGGGGGCCTCAATCAACGAGCAGTACTTC. This chain links TRBV7-2 with TRBJ2-7; 8 bases are shared with TRBD1. The junction had 12 bases not matched to a gene; V was cut back by 6 bases and J by 5 bases. Germline CDR1 and CDR2: SGHTA and FQGNSA. The CDR3 is 15 amino acids.

The chain is built from TRBV5-1 and TRBJ1-1; D call uncertain. The length of the CDR3 is 13 residues. Germline-derived CDR1 and CDR2 are SGHRS and YFSETQ. With 0 bases removed from V and 5 bases from J, the gap between germline ends came to 8 bases. CDR3: CASSLELWTEAFF. CDR3 coding DNA: TGCGCCAGCAGCTTGGAGCTTTGGACTGAAGCTTTCTTT.

The chain employs TRBV5-1 and TRBJ2-5; D remains unclear. V lost 4 bases and J 4 bases, leaving 14 bases between the germline ends. Germline V gene sequence: CDR1 SGHRS, CDR2 YFSETQ. This CDR3 has 14 amino acids. The CDR3 protein is CASSLIPGGETQYF. CDR3 bases: TGCGCCAGCAGCCTTATACCAGGCGGAGAGACCCAGTACTTC.

This clone was detected only a few times. The rearrangement links TRBV14 to TRBJ1-6, with TRBD1 matching 9 bases. CDR1 is SGHDN and CDR2 is FVKESK in the germline V gene. V lost 6 bases and J lost 11; bases outside the gene matches: 5. CDR3 length: 13 amino acids. The CDR3, as DNA: TGTGCCAGCAGTCGGGACAGGGAGACACCCCTCCACTTT. This gives the protein CASSRDRETPLHF.

The chain employs TRBV4-2 and TRBJ2-5; D might be TRBD2 (5 bases). This CDR3 is 17 amino acids long. Germline V gene sequence: CDR1 LGHNA, CDR2 YNFKEQ. Deletions cut 0 bases from V and 4 bases from J, with 18 bases between. DNA for the CDR3: TGTGCCAGCAGCCAAGACCCCATCATGGCGGCGGGAGAGACCCAGTACTTC. As protein: CASSQDPIMAAGETQYF.

The rearrangement joins TRBV7-2 to TRBJ2-5; 10 positions agree with TRBD2. The length of the CDR3 is 15 residues. The V gene's germline CDR1 is SGHTA and CDR2 FQGNSA. The V and J ends lost 3 bases and 4 bases, in that order; junction bases with no gene match: 5. CDR3 in DNA: TGTGCCAGCAGCTTCCAGCGGGGGGGCAGAGAGACCCAGTACTTC. As protein: CASSFQRGGRETQYF.

This CDR3 is CASSQDSSGGTDTQYF. CDR3 bases: TGCGCCAGCAGCCAAGACAGTAGCGGAGGCACAGATACGCAGTATTTT. The chain couples TRBV4-1 to TRBJ2-3, with D tentatively TRBD2 (6 bases). Between the trimmed V and J ends, which lost 0 bases and 1 base, there was a span of 11 bases. The CDR3 has 16 residues. Germline V gene lookup returns CDR1 MGHRA and CDR2 YSYEKL.